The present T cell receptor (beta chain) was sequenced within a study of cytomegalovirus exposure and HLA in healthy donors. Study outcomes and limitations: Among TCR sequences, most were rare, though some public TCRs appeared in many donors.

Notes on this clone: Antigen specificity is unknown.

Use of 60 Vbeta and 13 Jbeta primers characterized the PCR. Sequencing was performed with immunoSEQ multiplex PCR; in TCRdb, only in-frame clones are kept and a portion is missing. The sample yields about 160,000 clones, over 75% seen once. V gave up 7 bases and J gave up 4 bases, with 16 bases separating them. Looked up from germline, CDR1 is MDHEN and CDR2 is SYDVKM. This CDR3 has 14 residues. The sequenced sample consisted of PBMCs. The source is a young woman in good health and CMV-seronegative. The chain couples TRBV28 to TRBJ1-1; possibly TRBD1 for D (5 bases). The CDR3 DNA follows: TGTGCCAGCACTAAAGGGGTCGGGTCCACTGAAGCTTTCTTT. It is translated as CASTKGVGSTEAFF.